One sample yielded the 23 T cell receptor beta chains listed below, sequenced in a study of T cell responses to AZD1222 COVID-19 vaccine. Only in-frame clones appear in the TCRdb table, and some are missing; sequencing was by immunoSEQ multiplex PCR. The sample yields 210,000 or so clones, 85% to 95% seen once. Material: peripheral blood, obtained on day 0 of MenACWY control vaccination. The receptors stem from an adult in good health.

V is TRBV5-1 and J is TRBJ2-3, with D unresolved. Germline CDR1 is SGHRS and CDR2 is YFSETQ. This CDR3 is built from 12 residues. With 4 bases removed from V and 4 bases from J, the gap between germline ends came to 7 bases. CDR3 coding DNA: TGCGCCAGCAGCGCACGAGCAGATACGCAGTATTTT. Its protein product is CASSARADTQYF.

The rearrangement joins TRBV5-1 to TRBJ1-1, with a tentative D call TRBD1 (5 bases). The V end lost 0 bases, the J end lost 3 bases, and 12 bases lay between the germline ends. Germline assignment: CDR1 SGHRS and CDR2 YFSETQ. The CDR3 is made up of 15 amino acids. The CDR3 loop is CASSLEGRGDTEAFF. CDR3 coding DNA: TGCGCCAGCAGCTTGGAGGGTAGGGGCGACACTGAAGCTTTCTTT. Together with reference TRBV5-1 and TRBJ1-1, the CDR3 gives the full variable domain: KAGVTQTPRYLIKTRGQQVTLSCSPISGHRSVSWYQQTPGQGLQFLFEYFSETQRNKGNFPGRFSGRQFSNSRSEMNVSTLELGDSALYLCASSLEGRGDTEAFFGQGTRLTVV.

The V call is TRBV6-6, the J call TRBJ2-3; the D gene is possibly TRBD1 (6 bases). The CDR3 covers 15 residues. Trimming took 5 bases from V and 7 from J, leaving 19 bases between them. Germline V lookup: CDR1 MNHNY, CDR2 SVGAGI (reference sequence). In DNA form, the CDR3 reads TGTGCCAGCAGTGGCCAACAGGGTAAAAGGAATACGCAGTATTTT. Translation gives CASSGQQGKRNTQYF.

The J gene is TRBJ1-2, the V gene TRBV4-1, with 9 bases fitting TRBD1. Germline V gives CDR1 MGHRA, CDR2 YSYEKL. This CDR3 contains 15 residues. V trimming: 4 bases; J trimming: 8 bases; junction bases outside the gene matches: 11. CDR3 residues: CASSLTLDRGKGYTF. CDR3 bases: TGCGCCAGCAGCCTTACACTGGACAGGGGAAAAGGCTACACCTTC.

The genes are TRBV3-1 (or the pseudogene TRBV3-2) and TRBJ1-1, with a possible D match to TRBD1 (6 bases). CDR3 size: 13 residues. Between the trimmed V and J ends, which lost 6 bases and 1 base, there was a span of 9 bases. Germline assignment: CDR1 LGHDT and CDR2 YNNKEL (reference sequence). CDR3 residues: CASSLGQNTEAFF. CDR3 nucleotides: TGTGCCAGCAGTCTGGGACAGAACACTGAAGCTTTCTTT.

The chain carries TRBV5-5 and TRBJ1-2, with a tentative D call TRBD1 (5 bases). Germline V gene sequence: CDR1 SGHKS, CDR2 YYEKEE (reference sequence). Trimming took 4 bases from V and 4 from J, leaving 17 bases between them. The CDR3 contains 15 residues. For the CDR3, the DNA is TGTGCCAGCAGCCCCGGGACTTTGTTTGGCTATGGCTACACCTTC. This encodes CASSPGTLFGYGYTF.

This chain joins TRBV6-5 and TRBJ1-2; possible D gene TRBD1, 5 bases. The V gene's germline CDR1 is MNHEY and CDR2 SVGAGI. V lost 10 bases and J lost 2, with 20 bases in between. The CDR3 is 15 residues long. In DNA form, the CDR3 reads TGTGCCACCACTAGCGGAGGGGTTAACAACTATGGCTACACCTTC. Translation: CATTSGGVNNYGYTF.

V usage is TRBV5-1 and J usage is TRBJ1-1; D not certain. V lost 0 bases to trimming and J lost 1 base, with 7 bases between them. The CDR3 contains 14 residues. Germline assignment: CDR1 SGHRS and CDR2 YFSETQ. The CDR3 loop is CASSLVGENTEAFF. The DNA of the CDR3 is TGCGCCAGCAGCTTGGTTGGAGAGAACACTGAAGCTTTCTTT.

The chain recombines TRBV18 with TRBJ1-1; 7 positions agree with TRBD1. The trim removed 8 bases at V and 4 bases at J, leaving 13 bases unmatched. Germline assignment: CDR1 KGHSH and CDR2 LQKENI. The CDR3 is 15 amino acids. The CDR3 sequence is CASRTPQGMGTEAFF. The CDR3 nucleotides are TGTGCCAGCCGAACCCCACAGGGGATGGGCACTGAAGCTTTCTTT.

The rearrangement uses TRBV7-8 and TRBJ1-2, with D possibly matching TRBD1 (5 bases). Germline V gene lookup returns CDR1 SGHVS and CDR2 FQNEAQ. The length of the CDR3 is 13 residues. Trimming took 4 bases from V and 7 from J, leaving 13 bases between them. The CDR3 DNA is TGTGCCAGCAGCTCGCAGGGTCTCGGTGGCTACACCTTC. Protein product: CASSSQGLGGYTF.

The CDR3 reads CASSLGMQGLFYNEQFF. The CDR3 region has the DNA TGTGCCAGCAGTTTAGGGATGCAGGGTCTCTTTTACAATGAGCAGTTCTTC. This chain connects TRBV28 to TRBJ2-1; D is possibly TRBD1 (5 bases). The CDR3 covers 17 residues. V lost 2 bases, J lost 4 bases, and 18 bases lay in between. Germline CDR1 reads MDHEN; CDR2 reads SYDVKM.

The V gene is TRBV28, the J gene TRBJ2-7; TRBD1 matches 8 bases. Trimming cost V 7 bases and J 1 base; bases outside gene matches: 6. The germline gives CDR1 MDHEN, CDR2 SYDVKM. The CDR3 is 14 amino acids. The CDR3, as DNA: TGTGCCAGCACCGGACAGGGTGAATCCTACGAGCAGTACTTC. As protein: CASTGQGESYEQYF.

The genes are TRBV18 and TRBJ1-2, with a tentative D call TRBD1 (5 bases). The CDR3 has 14 residues. CDR1 is KGHSH and CDR2 is LQKENI in the germline V gene. V lost 2 bases and J lost 3, with 10 bases in between. This chain's CDR3 is CASSPGADYYGYTF. CDR3 nucleotides: TGTGCCAGCTCACCAGGGGCAGATTACTATGGCTACACCTTC.

This rearrangement joins TRBV5-4 to TRBJ1-5; no reliable D call. In germline, CDR1 is SGHNT, CDR2 YYREEE (reference sequence). V was clipped by 4 bases and J by 5 bases, with 7 bases between them. The CDR3 sequence is 12 residues long. CDR3 bases: TGTGCCAGCAGCGGCCCAGATCAGCCCCAGCATTTT. Translated: CASSGPDQPQHF.

The chain employs TRBV5-6 and TRBJ1-6, with 7 bases identical to TRBD1. This CDR3 is 17 amino acids long. The germline V gene encodes CDR1 SGHDT and CDR2 YYEEEE. The J segment lost 2 bases and the V segment lost 3 bases, leaving 8 bases of the junction unmatched. The CDR3 bases are TGTGCCAGCAGCTCCATGGGACAGACTACCTATAATTCACCCCTCCACTTT. Translating it yields CASSSMGQTTYNSPLHF.

This chain uses TRBV2 with TRBJ1-1; D is unresolved. The ends were cut back, 7 bases at V and 8 bases at J, with 11 bases in the middle. Germline V gene lookup returns CDR1 SNHLY and CDR2 FYNNEI. This CDR3 contains 11 residues. This chain's CDR3 is CASKVETEAFF. Written as DNA, the CDR3 is TGTGCCAGCAAAGTCGAGACAGAAGCTTTCTTT.

This rearrangement joins TRBV7-8 to TRBJ2-7, with D unclear. Looked up from germline, CDR1 is SGHVS and CDR2 is FQNEAQ. V was cut by 4 bases and J by 3 bases, with 13 bases left in between. This CDR3 is built from 14 residues. This CDR3 is CASSSGDLNYEQYF. CDR3 coding DNA: TGTGCCAGCAGCTCGGGCGACCTGAACTACGAGCAGTACTTC.

The chain links TRBV18 to TRBJ1-3, with D perhaps matching TRBD1 (6 bases). The CDR3 has 16 residues. Germline V CDR1 and CDR2: KGHSH, LQKENI. The V end lost 0 bases, the J end lost 2 bases, and 11 bases lay between the germline ends. CDR3 protein: CASSPPQRTAGNTIYF. In DNA form, the CDR3 reads TGTGCCAGCTCACCACCTCAACGGACAGCTGGAAACACCATATATTTT.

The rearrangement joins TRBV5-4 to TRBJ1-2, with 10 bases lining up with TRBD1. The germline V gene encodes CDR1 SGHNT and CDR2 YYREEE (reference sequence). CDR3 length: 14 residues. The J segment lost 6 bases and the V segment lost 5 bases, leaving 7 bases of the junction unmatched. CDR3 in amino acids: CASRVGGQGNGYTF. The CDR3 DNA reads as TGTGCCAGCAGAGTGGGGGGACAGGGGAATGGCTACACCTTC. Full variable domain (rest looked up from reference TRBV5-4 and TRBJ1-2): ETGVTQSPTHLIKTRGQQVTLRCSSQSGHNTVSWYQQALGQGPQFIFQYYREEENGRGNFPPRFSGLQFPNYSSELNVNALELDDSALYLCASRVGGQGNGYTFGSGTRLTVV.

This clone was counted a single time. This chain joins TRBV27 and TRBJ1-2, with a possible D match to TRBD1 (6 bases). V shed 6 bases and J shed 3 bases, with 14 bases lying between them. Germline lookup yields CDR1 MNHEY and CDR2 SMNVEV (reference sequence). The CDR3 spans 14 residues. The CDR3 nucleotides are TGTGCCAGCAGGGATAGAGGGGGATACTATGGCTACACCTTC. This gives the protein CASRDRGGYYGYTF.

The rearrangement joins TRBV19 to TRBJ1-1; D may be TRBD1 (6 bases). Deletions cut 6 bases from V and 1 base from J, with 18 bases between. The CDR3 length is 16 residues. Germline values: CDR1 LNHDA, CDR2 SQIVND (reference sequence). CDR3 amino acids: CASRTLGTPKNTEAFF. CDR3 DNA: TGTGCCAGTAGGACCCTGGGGACACCTAAGAACACTGAAGCTTTCTTT.

J is TRBJ1-1 and V is TRBV7-6; the D is unclear. Germline CDR1 is SGHVS and CDR2 is FNYEAQ. With 3 bases removed from V and 2 bases from J, the gap between germline ends came to 10 bases. The CDR3 runs 14 residues. The DNA for the CDR3 is TGTGCCAGCAGCTTGGTGACCGCCAACACTGAAGCTTTCTTT. This translates into CASSLVTANTEAFF.

This chain uses TRBV19 with TRBJ1-2; D is ambiguous. There are 12 residues in the CDR3. Germline CDR1 LNHDA, CDR2 SQIVND (reference sequence). Trimming cost V 3 bases and J 6 bases, with 8 bases left between them. This CDR3 is CASSIGSNGYTF. CDR3 DNA sequence: TGTGCCAGTAGTATCGGGTCAAATGGCTACACCTTC.